This note documents a single T cell receptor (beta chain) sequence. This record belongs to a study of blood T cell repertoires in COVID-19. Across the whole study: The samples span acute and convalescent COVID-19 from the United States, Italy and Spain. In each case, the material was cDNA or gDNA derived from T cells, B-cell-depleted T cells, or PBMCs.

In the study's own analysis: Reference gene primer amplification gave nucleated cell count estimates. Generated by immunoSEQ multiplex PCR, the TCRdb table keeps only in-frame clones and is missing some. V, J and clone size were drawn from that table, and D and trimming were deduced from the DNA. The sample consists of around 150,000 clones, about 88% of them appearing once. The length of the CDR3 is 16 residues. V trimming: 5 bases; J trimming: 3 bases; junction bases outside the gene matches: 9. From germline, CDR1 is SGHTA and CDR2 FQGNSA. The sequenced sample consisted of peripheral blood. The chain couples TRBV7-2 to TRBJ1-2; the match to TRBD1 covers 10 bases. The sequence came from a man between 60 and 70 years old with active or convalescent COVID-19. The CDR3 loop reads CASSPPPGQGYYGYTF. CDR3 in DNA: TGTGCCAGCAGCCCCCCTCCGGGACAGGGGTACTATGGCTACACCTTC. Together with reference TRBV7-2 and TRBJ1-2, the CDR3 gives the full variable domain: GAGVSQSPSNKVTEKGKDVELRCDPISGHTALYWYRQSLGQGLEFLIYFQGNSAPDKSGLPSDRFSAERTGGSVSTLTIQRTQQEDSAVYLCASSPPPGQGYYGYTFGSGTRLTVV.